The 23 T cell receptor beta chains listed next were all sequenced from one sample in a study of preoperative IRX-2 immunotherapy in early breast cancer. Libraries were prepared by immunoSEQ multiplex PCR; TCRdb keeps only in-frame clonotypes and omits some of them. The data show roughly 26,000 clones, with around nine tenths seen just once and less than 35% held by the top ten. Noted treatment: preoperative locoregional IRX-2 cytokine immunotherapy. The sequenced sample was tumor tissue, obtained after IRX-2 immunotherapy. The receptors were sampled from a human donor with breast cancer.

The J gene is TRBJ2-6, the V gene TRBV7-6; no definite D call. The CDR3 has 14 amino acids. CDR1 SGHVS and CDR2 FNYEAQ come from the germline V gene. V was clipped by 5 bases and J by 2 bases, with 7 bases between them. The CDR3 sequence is CASSQNTGANVLTF. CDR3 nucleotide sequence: TGTGCCAGCAGCCAGAACACTGGGGCCAACGTCCTGACTTTC.

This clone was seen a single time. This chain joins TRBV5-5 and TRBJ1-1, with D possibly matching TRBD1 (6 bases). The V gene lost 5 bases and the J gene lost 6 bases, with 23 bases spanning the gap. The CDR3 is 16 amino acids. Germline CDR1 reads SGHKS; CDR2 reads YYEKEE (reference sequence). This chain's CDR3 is CASRRSAGRGGPEAFF. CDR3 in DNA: TGTGCCAGCAGACGGTCTGCGGGGCGTGGGGGGCCTGAAGCTTTCTTT. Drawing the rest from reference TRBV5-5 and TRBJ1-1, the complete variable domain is DAGVTQSPTHLIKTRGQQVTLRCSPISGHKSVSWYQQVLGQGPQFIFQYYEKEERGRGNFPDRFSARQFPNYSSELNVNALLLGDSALYLCASRRSAGRGGPEAFFGQGTRLTVV.

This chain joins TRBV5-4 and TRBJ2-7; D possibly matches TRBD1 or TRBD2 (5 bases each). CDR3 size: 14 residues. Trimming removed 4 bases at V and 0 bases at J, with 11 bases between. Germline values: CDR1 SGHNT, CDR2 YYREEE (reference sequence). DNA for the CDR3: TGTGCCAGCAGCCGGCCAGGGAGCTCCTACGAGCAGTACTTC. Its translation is CASSRPGSSYEQYF.

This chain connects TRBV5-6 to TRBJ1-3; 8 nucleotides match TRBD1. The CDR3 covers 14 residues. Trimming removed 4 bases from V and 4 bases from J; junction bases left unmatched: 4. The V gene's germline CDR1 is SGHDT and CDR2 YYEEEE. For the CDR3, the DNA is TGTGCCAGCAGCGCGACAGGGGTGGGAAACACCATATATTTT. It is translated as CASSATGVGNTIYF.

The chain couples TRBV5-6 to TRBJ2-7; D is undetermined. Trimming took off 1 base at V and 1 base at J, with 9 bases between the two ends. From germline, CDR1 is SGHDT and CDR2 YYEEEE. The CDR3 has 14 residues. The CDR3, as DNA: TGTGCCAGCAGCTTGATTTCACAGTCCTACGAGCAGTACGTC. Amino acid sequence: CASSLISQSYEQYV.

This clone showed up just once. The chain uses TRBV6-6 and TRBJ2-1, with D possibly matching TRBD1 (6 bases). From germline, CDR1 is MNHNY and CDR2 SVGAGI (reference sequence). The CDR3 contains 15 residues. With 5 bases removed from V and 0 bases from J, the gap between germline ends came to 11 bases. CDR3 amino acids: CASSDDRSSYNEQFF. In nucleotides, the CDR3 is TGTGCCAGCAGTGACGACAGGAGCTCCTACAATGAGCAGTTCTTC.

The CDR3 bases are TGCGCCAGCAGCCAAGGACAGGGGAGTGGTGAAAAACTGTTTTTT. Translated, it gives CASSQGQGSGEKLFF. This chain uses TRBV4-1 with TRBJ1-4; 8 bases are a match to TRBD1. The CDR3 spans 15 residues. Germline-derived CDR1 and CDR2 are MGHRA and YSYEKL. The ends lost 1 base at V and 7 bases at J; junction bases unmatched: 5.

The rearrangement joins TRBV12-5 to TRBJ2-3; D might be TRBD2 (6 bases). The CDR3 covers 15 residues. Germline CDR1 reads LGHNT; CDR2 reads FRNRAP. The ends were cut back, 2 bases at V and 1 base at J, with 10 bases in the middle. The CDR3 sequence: CASGLSGGGTDTQYF. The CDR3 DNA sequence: TGTGCTAGTGGTTTGTCCGGGGGTGGCACAGATACGCAGTATTTT.

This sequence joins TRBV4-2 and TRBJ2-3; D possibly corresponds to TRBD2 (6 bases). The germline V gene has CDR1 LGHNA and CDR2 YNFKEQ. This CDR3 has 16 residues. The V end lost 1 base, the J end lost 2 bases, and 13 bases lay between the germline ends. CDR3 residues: CASSQGRTSFTDTQYF. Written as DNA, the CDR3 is TGTGCCAGCAGCCAAGGGCGAACTAGCTTCACAGATACGCAGTATTTT.

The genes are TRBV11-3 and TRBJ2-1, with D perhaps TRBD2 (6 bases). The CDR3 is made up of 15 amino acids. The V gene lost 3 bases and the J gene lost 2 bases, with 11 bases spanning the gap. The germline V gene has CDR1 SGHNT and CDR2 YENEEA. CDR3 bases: TGTGCCAGCAGCTTGACTAGTTTCGCCTACAATGAGCAGTTCTTC. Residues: CASSLTSFAYNEQFF.

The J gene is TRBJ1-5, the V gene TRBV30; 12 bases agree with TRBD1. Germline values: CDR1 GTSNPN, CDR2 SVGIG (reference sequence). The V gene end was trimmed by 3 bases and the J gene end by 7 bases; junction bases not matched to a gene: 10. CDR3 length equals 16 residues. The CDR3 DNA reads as TGTGCCTGGAGGAGCCCGGGACAGGGGGCGGGACAGCCCCAGCATTTT. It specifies CAWRSPGQGAGQPQHF.

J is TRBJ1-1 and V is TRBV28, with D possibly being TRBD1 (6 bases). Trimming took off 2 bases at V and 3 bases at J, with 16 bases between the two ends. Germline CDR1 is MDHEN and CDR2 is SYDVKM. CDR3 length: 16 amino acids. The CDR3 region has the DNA TGTGCCAGCAGTTTAATTGGGCAGGGGACCGACACTGAAGCTTTCTTT. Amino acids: CASSLIGQGTDTEAFF.

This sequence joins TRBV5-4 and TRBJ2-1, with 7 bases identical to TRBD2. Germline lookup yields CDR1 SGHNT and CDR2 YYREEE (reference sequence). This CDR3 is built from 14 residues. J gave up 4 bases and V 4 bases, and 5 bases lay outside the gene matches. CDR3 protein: CASSTGGGYNEQFF. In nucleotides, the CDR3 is TGTGCCAGCAGCACGGGCGGGGGTTACAATGAGCAGTTCTTC.

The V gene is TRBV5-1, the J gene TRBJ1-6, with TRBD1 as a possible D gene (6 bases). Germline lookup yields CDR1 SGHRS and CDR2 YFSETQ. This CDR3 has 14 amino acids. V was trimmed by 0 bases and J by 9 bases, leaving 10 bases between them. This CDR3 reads CASSLEGVGSPLHF. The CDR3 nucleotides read TGCGCCAGCAGCTTGGAGGGGGTAGGTTCACCCCTCCACTTT.

CDR3 protein: CASSSPTLTYNEQFF. In DNA, the CDR3 is TGTGCCAGCAGCTCCCCCACCCTTACCTACAATGAGCAGTTCTTC. The rearrangement joins TRBV11-3 to TRBJ2-1, with unresolved D. The V gene's germline CDR1 is SGHNT and CDR2 YENEEA. The CDR3 totals 15 residues. The V gene lost 4 bases and the J gene lost 2 bases, with 12 bases spanning the gap.

The CDR3 DNA sequence: TGTGCCAGCTCACCACCGAGTACCATAGTGGGCTACACCTTC. It specifies CASSPPSTIVGYTF. The J gene is TRBJ1-2, the V gene TRBV18, with D hard to call. CDR1 KGHSH and CDR2 LQKENI come from the germline V gene. The CDR3 is made up of 14 amino acids. Trimming took off 0 bases at V and 8 bases at J, with 13 bases between the two ends.

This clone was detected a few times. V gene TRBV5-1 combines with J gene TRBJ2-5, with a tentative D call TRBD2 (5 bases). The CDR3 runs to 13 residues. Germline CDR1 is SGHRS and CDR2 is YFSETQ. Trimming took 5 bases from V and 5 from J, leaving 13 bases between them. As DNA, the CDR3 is TGCGCCAGCAGTCTCACCCCGGGGGAGACCCAGTACTTC. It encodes CASSLTPGETQYF.

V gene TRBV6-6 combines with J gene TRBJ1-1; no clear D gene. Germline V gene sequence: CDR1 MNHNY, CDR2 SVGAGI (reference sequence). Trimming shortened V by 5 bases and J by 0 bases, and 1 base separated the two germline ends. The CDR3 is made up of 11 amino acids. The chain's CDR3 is CASSVNTEAFF. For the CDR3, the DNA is TGTGCCAGCAGTGTGAACACTGAAGCTTTCTTT.

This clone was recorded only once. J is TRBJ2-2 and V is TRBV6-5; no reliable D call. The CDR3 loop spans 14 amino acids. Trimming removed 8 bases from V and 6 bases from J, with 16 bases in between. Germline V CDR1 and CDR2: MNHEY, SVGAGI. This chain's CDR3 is CASERKGFPGELFF. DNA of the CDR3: TGTGCCAGCGAGAGGAAAGGTTTCCCCGGGGAGCTGTTTTTT.

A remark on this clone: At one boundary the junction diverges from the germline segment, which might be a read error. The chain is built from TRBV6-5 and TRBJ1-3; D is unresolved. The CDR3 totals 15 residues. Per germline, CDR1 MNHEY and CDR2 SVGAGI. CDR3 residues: CAGSYSKWAGNTIYF. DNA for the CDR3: TGTGCCGGCAGTTACTCGAAATGGGCTGGAAACACCATATATTTT.

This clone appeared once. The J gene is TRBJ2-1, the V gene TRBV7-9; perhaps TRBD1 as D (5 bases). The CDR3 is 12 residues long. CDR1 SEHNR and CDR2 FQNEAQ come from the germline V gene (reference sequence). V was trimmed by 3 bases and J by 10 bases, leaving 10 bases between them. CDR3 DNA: TGTGCCAGCAGCTTGGGGCTCACCGAGCAGTTCTTC. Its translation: CASSLGLTEQFF.

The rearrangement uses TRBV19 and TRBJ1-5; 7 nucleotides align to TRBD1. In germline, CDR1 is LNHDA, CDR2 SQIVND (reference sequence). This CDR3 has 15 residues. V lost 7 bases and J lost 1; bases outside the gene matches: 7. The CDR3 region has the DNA TGTGCCAGTATTCAGGGGGGGGTGAGCAATCAGCCCCAGCATTTT. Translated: CASIQGGVSNQPQHF.

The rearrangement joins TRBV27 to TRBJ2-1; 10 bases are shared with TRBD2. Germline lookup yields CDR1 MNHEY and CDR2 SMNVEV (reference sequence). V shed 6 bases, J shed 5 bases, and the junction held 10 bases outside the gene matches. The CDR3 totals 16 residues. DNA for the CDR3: TGTGCCAGCAGGTTAGGCCAAGCGGGGGGGGACAATGAGCAGTTCTTC. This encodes CASRLGQAGGDNEQFF.